This entry describes one T cell receptor beta chain. Antigen unknown. CDR1 and CDR2 from the germline V gene are MGHRA and YSYEKL. V was cut by 2 bases and J by 7 bases, with 17 bases left in between. The CDR3 totals 16 residues. Here immunoSEQ multiplex PCR was the method, and the copy in TCRdb shows in-frame clones only, minus some. The sample includes some 1,900,000 clones, approximately 94% of them seen just once. The data are from a study of shared clonotypes between healthy human individuals. Study results and caveats: Among non-shared clonotypes, generation probabilities were lower than among those shared by all four donors. Few donors limited the genetic and exposure-history diversity represented.

The naive CD8 population came from CD45RO-negative cells selected for CCR7, without terminally differentiated effector memory CD45RA+ cells. The rearrangement links TRBV4-1 to TRBJ2-2; D possibly matches TRBD1 or TRBD2 (5 bases each). The receptor comes from a man between 18 and 29 years old in good health. Sample: naive CD8+ T cells sorted from blood. The CDR3 nucleotides are TGCGCCAGCAGCCAAATCGGGATTGGGGCCGGCGGGGAGCTGTTTTTT. It yields the protein CASSQIGIGAGGELFF.